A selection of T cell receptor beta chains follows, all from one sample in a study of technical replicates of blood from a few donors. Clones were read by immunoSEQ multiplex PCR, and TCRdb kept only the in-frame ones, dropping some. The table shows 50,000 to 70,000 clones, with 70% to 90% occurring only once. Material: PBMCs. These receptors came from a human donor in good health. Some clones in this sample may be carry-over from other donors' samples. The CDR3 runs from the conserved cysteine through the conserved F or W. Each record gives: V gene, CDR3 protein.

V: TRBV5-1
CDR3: CASKPGAGGNTIYF

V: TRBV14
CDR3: CASSQDTSGGPFF

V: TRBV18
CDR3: CASSPPRDRDEQYF

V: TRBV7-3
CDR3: CASSLSPGLGETQYF

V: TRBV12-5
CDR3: CASAPRGEETQYF

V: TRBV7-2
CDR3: CASSFPLGSGRARNEQFF

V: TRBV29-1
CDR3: CSVAGTSVQKGEYEQYF

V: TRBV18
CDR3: CASSRQALAGGQETQYF

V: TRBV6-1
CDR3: CASSDRTGGIQETQYF

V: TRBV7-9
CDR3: CASSSERVGNTEAFF

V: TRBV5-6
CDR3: CASSLKLAGTQETQYF

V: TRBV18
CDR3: CASSPKLLAASSYNEQFF

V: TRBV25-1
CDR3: CASSEVSGFKNIQYF

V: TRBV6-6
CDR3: CASRTRDREYNEQFF

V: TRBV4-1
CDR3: CASSRLPGTLQETQYF

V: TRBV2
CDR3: CASSGRGQPQHF

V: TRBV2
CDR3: CASSEPLQDYTGELFF

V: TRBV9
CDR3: CASSVEGQVYTGELFF

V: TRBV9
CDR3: CASSVATDNEQFF

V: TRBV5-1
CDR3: CASSLLAGGGSAGELFF

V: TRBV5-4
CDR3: CASSSLAGGAYEQYF

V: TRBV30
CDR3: CAWSGDSYTEAFF

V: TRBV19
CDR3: CASSYYNSPLHF

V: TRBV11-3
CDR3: CASSSKGSGETQYF

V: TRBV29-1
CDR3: CSVTKTGAYGYTF

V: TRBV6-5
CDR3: CASSLGGGQETQYF

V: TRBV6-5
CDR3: CASSYFTGRQKETQYF

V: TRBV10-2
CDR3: CASSARGTVAYEQYF

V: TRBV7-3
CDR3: CASSLGTGNEQFF

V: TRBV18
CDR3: CASSPPLRYDGYTF

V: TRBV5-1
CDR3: CASSLVVRDPPYEQYF

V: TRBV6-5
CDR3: CASSLSGPTYEQYF

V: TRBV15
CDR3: CATSREGGSSYEQYF

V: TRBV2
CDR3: CASIGLAGQETQYF

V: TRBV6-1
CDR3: CASSPPGGGNSPLHF

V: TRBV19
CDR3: CASSPNGERWVFQPQHF

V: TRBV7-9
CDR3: CASSPRGQGFGNTIYF

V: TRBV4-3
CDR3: CASMLGSYNEQFF

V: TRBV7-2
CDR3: CASSPGQGRNTEAFF

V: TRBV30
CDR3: CAWSLGLAGYKNIQYF

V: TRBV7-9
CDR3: CASSLAGGSDTQYF

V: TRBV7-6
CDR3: CASSRTSGSNNEQFF

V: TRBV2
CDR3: CASSDPGNTGELFF

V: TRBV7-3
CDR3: CASSLIGHFQETQYF

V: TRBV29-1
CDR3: CSVGPEGVQGYTF

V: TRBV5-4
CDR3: CASSLGQGGIYGYTF

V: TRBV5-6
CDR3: CASSSPLSGNYEQYF

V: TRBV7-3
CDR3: CASRPYRDAGELFF